The TCR beta chain described here comes from a study of naive and memory T cell subsets. J gave up 3 bases and V 4 bases, and 5 bases lay outside the gene matches. In germline, CDR1 is MNHNS, CDR2 SASEGT. The CDR3 extends over 15 amino acids. A UMI-containing oligonucleotide was joined by 3' ligation to the TCR cDNA template. Ligated cDNA underwent four rounds of PCR with nested alpha and beta constant region primers and SP2. One entry per CDR3 protein results from TCRdb running MiXCR on the 5' RACE reads. The sample holds around 30,000 distinct CDR3 sequences, 16% seen once. The TCR sequence derives from a female donor in good health. The chain links TRBV6-1 to TRBJ2-2; TRBD1 aligns across 7 bases. The CDR3: CASSVDRADTGELFF. The CDR3 DNA follows: TGTGCCAGCAGTGTCGACAGGGCAGACACCGGGGAGCTGTTTTTT.